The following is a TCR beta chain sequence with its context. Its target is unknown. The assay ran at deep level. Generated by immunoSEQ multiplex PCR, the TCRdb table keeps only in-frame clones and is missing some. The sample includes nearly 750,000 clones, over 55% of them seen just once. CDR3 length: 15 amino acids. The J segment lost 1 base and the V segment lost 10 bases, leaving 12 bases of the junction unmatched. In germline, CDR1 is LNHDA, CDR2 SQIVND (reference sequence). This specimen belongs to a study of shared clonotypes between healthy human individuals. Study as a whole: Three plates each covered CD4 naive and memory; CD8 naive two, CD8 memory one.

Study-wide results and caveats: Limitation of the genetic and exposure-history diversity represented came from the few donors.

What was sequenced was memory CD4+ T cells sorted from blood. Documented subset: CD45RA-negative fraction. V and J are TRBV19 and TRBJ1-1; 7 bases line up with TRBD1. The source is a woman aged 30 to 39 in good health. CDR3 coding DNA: TGTGCCACGGAGACAGGACAGGCTGGGAACACTGAAGCTTTCTTT. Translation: CATETGQAGNTEAFF. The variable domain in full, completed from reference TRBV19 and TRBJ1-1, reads DGGITQSPKYLFRKEGQNVTLSCEQNLNHDAMYWYRQDPGQGLRLIYYSQIVNDFQKGDIAEGYSVSREKKESFPLTVTSAQKNPTAFYLCATETGQAGNTEAFFGQGTRLTVV.